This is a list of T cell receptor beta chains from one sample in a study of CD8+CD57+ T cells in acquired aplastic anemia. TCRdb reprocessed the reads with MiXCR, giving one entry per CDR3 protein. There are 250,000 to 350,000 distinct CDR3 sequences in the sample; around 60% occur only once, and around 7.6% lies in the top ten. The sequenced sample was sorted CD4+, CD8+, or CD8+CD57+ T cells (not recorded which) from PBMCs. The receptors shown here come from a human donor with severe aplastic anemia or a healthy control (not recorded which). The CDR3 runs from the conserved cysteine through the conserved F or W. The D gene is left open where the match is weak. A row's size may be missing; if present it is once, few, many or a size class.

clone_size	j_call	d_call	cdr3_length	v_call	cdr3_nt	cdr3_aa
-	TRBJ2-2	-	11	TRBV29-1	TGCAGCGTTGAAGGCAACGGGGCGCTGTTTTTT	CSVEGNGALFF
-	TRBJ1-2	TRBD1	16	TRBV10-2	TGCGCCAGCAGTGGACCCCAAGGGACAGCTAACTATGGCTACACCTTC	CASSGPQGTANYGYTF
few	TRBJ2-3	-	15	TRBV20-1	TGCAGTTCCCAGGGGTGGGGTGTAGACACAGATACGCAGTATTTT	CSSQGWGVDTDTQYF
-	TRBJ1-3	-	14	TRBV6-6	TGTGCCAGCAGTCCGCAGATGGGGCGGAACACCATATATTTT	CASSPQMGRNTIYF
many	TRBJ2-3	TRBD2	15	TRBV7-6	TGTGCCAGCAGCTTAAGGGTACTAGCGGGGGATACGCAGTATTTT	CASSLRVLAGDTQYF
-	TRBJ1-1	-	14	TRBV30	TGTGCCTGGAGGGGCGGGATTTCTGACACTGAAGCTTTCTTT	CAWRGGISDTEAFF
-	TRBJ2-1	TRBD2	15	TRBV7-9	TGTGCCAGCAGCTTAGTCGGCGGGGGGGCAGGTGAGCAGTTCTTC	CASSLVGGGAGEQFF
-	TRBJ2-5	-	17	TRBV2	TGTGCCAGCAGTGATAAAGGGAACTACTACGGAGCGGAGACCCAGTACTTC	CASSDKGNYYGAETQYF
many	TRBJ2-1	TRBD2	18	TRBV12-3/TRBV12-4	TGTGCCAGCAGTGGAACTAGCGGGGGGCCAAGCTCCTACAATGAGCAGTTCTTC	CASSGTSGGPSSYNEQFF
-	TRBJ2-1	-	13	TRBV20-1	TGCAGTGCTAGAGTCCTGGGGGCCCAAGAGCAGTTCTTC	CSARVLGAQEQFF
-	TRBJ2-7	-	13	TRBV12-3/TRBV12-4	TGTGCCAGCAGTTTGGGCCGACCCCACGAGCAGTACTTC	CASSLGRPHEQYF
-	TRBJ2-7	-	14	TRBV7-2	TGTGCCAGCAGCCGACCGGCCCGATCACACGAGCAGTACTTC	CASSRPARSHEQYF
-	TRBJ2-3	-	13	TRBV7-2	TGTGCCAGCAGTGAGGGGTTCTCAGATACGCAGTATTTT	CASSEGFSDTQYF
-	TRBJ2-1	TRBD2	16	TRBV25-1	TGTGCTAGAGAGATCAGCGGGGGGTACTCCTACAATGAGCAGTTCTTC	CAREISGGYSYNEQFF
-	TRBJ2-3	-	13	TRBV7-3	TGTGCCAGCAGCATCGGGAGTTACAATGAGCAGTATTTT	CASSIGSYNEQYF
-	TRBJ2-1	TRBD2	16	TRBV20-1	TGCAGTGCTGAGAGGACTAGAGCTCCCCCCGGAAATGAGCAGTTCTTC	CSAERTRAPPGNEQFF
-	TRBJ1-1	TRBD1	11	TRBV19	TGTGCCAGTATGAGGACAGGGAAAGCTTTCTTT	CASMRTGKAFF